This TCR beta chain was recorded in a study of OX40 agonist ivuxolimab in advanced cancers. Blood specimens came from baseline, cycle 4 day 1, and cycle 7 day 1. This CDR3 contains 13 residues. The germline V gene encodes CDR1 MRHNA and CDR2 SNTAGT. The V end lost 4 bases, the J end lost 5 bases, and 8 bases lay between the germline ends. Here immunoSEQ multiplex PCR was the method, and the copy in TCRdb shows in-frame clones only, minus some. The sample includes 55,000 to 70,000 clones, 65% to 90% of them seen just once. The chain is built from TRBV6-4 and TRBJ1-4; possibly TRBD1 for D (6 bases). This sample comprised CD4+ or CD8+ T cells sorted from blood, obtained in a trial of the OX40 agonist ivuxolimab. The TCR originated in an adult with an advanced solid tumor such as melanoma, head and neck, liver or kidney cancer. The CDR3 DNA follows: TGTGCCAGCAGTGGCGGACAGAATGAAAAACTGTTTTTT. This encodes CASSGGQNEKLFF.